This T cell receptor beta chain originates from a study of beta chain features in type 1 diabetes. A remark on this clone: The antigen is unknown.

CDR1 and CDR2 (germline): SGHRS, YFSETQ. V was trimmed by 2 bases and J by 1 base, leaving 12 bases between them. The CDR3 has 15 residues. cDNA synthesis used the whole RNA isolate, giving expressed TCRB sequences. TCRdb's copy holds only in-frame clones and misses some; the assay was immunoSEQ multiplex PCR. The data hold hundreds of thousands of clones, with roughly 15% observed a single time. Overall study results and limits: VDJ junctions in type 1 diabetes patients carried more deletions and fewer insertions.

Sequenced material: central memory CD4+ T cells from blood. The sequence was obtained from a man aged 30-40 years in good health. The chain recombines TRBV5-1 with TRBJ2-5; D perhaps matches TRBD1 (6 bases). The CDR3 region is CASSLNGQTQETQYF. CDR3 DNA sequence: TGCGCCAGCAGCTTAAACGGACAGACCCAAGAGACCCAGTACTTC.